This TCR beta chain was observed in a study of shared T cell receptors in the human thymus. This table comes from immunoSEQ multiplex PCR, and its TCRdb copy is limited to in-frame clones, with some not included. This table has about 610,000 clones, approximately 88% appearing once. The sample was also reused in another study, on human thymus T cells. That source notes: Blood and thymic repertoires both appeared biased in V and J gene usage. There were highly overlapping thymic repertoires among unrelated individuals, as related research reported.

Sequenced sample: thymocytes. The TCR originated in a boy in the first two years of life with a congenital heart defect.

The CDR3 region is CASSPNGTRREKGNEQFF. The CDR3, as DNA: TGTGCCAGCAGCCCGAACGGGACTAGGCGGGAGAAGGGCAATGAGCAGTTCTTC. V is TRBV11-2 and J is TRBJ2-1, with 8 positions matching TRBD2. This CDR3 is built from 18 residues. Per germline, CDR1 SGHAT and CDR2 FQNNGV. V was pared by 5 bases and J by 6 bases, with 18 bases of the junction left unmatched.